This T cell receptor (beta chain) was identified in a study of OX40 agonist ivuxolimab in advanced cancers. Study summary: Among those treated, three patients had partial responses, one with hepatocellular carcinoma and two with cutaneous melanoma.

Whole-study findings and limits: The authors also found low normalized T-cell clonal expansion in some nonresponders.

On this clone: The antigen remains unidentified. Because the CDR3's place on the DNA is in doubt, the DNA is left out and the CDR3 is given as listed by TCRdb.

With termini counted, the CDR3 has 17 amino acids. The assay was immunoSEQ multiplex PCR, and TCRdb's table has in-frame clones only and misses some. The sample includes 70,000 to 85,000 clones, around 90% of them seen just once. The receptor's source is an adult with an advanced solid tumor such as melanoma, head and neck, liver or kidney cancer. The sequencing used CD4+ or CD8+ T cells sorted from blood, collected in a trial of the OX40 agonist ivuxolimab. The chain has TRBV21-1 and TRBJ2-2. TRBV21-1 is described as a pseudogene. The CDR3 reads CASSKVGTGADTGELFF.